The 27 T cell receptor beta chains below were found in one sample sequenced in a study of technical replicates of blood from a handful of donors. The repertoire was sequenced with immunoSEQ multiplex PCR; TCRdb's copy has only in-frame clones and lacks some. In the table there are more than 65,000 clones, 75% to 90% of which are singletons. The material sequenced was PBMCs. Source of these receptors: a human donor in good health. Some clones in this sample may be carry-over from other donors' samples.

The chain is built from TRBV19 and TRBJ2-1, with 11 positions matching TRBD2. Per the germline V gene, CDR1 is LNHDA and CDR2 is SQIVND (reference sequence). V shed 5 bases and J 0 bases; nucleotides not matched to a gene: 15. CDR3 length equals 20 residues. CDR3 protein: CASSARSSGGSTSSYNEQFF. The CDR3 region has the DNA TGTGCCAGTAGTGCCAGGTCTAGCGGGGGGTCAACGAGCTCCTACAATGAGCAGTTCTTC.

The chain couples TRBV30 to TRBJ2-7; 9 bases are a match to TRBD1. The CDR3 contains 14 residues. The germline gives CDR1 GTSNPN, CDR2 SVGIG (reference sequence). The V gene end was trimmed by 1 base and the J gene end by 13 bases; junction bases not matched to a gene: 14. CDR3 region: CAWSGGTGWFPPYF. Written as DNA, the CDR3 is TGTGCCTGGAGTGGTGGGACAGGGTGGTTCCCTCCTTACTTC.

The chain joins TRBV2 to TRBJ2-3; 8 bases match TRBD1. Germline CDR1 and CDR2: SNHLY and FYNNEI. The V segment lost 4 bases and the J segment 2 bases; nucleotides outside the gene matches: 5. CDR3 size: 15 residues. For the CDR3, the DNA is TGTGCCAGCAGTGGGGACAGGATCTTCACAGATACGCAGTATTTT. This encodes CASSGDRIFTDTQYF.

The rearrangement uses TRBV7-3 and TRBJ2-3, with TRBD1 as a possible D gene (6 bases). The CDR3 runs 15 residues. CDR1 SGHTA and CDR2 FQGTGA come from the germline V gene. Deletions cut 5 bases from V and 5 bases from J, with 17 bases between. CDR3 DNA sequence: TGTGCCAGCAGCCCCACAGGGTTAAGGGGAGATACGCAGTATTTT. Encoded protein: CASSPTGLRGDTQYF.

This clone was detected a few times. The rearrangement links TRBV9 to TRBJ2-6, with D tentatively TRBD1 (5 bases). Per the germline V gene, CDR1 is SGDLS and CDR2 is YYNGEE. CDR3 length: 15 residues. V lost 5 bases to trimming and J lost 0 bases, with 9 bases between them. In DNA form, the CDR3 reads TGTGCCAGCAGAGCACAGGCCTCTGGGGCCAACGTCCTGACTTTC. Residues: CASRAQASGANVLTF. The full variable domain, its missing parts supplied by reference TRBV9 and TRBJ2-6, is DSGVTQTPKHLITATGQRVTLRCSPRSGDLSVYWYQQSLDQGLQFLIQYYNGEERAKGNILERFSAQQFPDLHSELNLSSLELGDSALYFCASRAQASGANVLTFGAGSRLTVL.

The genes are TRBV2 and TRBJ1-1, with TRBD1 identical over 7 bases. The CDR3 consists of 13 residues. V lost 4 bases and J lost 1; bases outside the gene matches: 0. Germline CDR1 is SNHLY and CDR2 is FYNNEI. DNA of the CDR3: TGTGCCAGCAGTGGACAGGGGAACACTGAAGCTTTCTTT. Translation gives CASSGQGNTEAFF.

The genes are TRBV10-3 and TRBJ1-5, with D perhaps TRBD1 (5 bases). This CDR3 comprises 15 residues. Between the trimmed V and J ends, which lost 6 bases and 0 bases, there was a span of 12 bases. In germline, CDR1 is ENHRY, CDR2 SYGVKD. DNA of the CDR3: TGTGCCATCAGCGCGGGGCGGTATAGCAATCAGCCCCAGCATTTT. Translating gives CAISAGRYSNQPQHF.

The chain employs TRBV7-6 and TRBJ2-1; 9 bases align to TRBD2. CDR3 size: 16 residues. Unmatched junction bases numbered 11, after V lost 5 bases and J lost 6 bases. The germline V gene encodes CDR1 SGHVS and CDR2 FNYEAQ. CDR3 in amino acids: CASSPTLAGPANEQFF. The CDR3 nucleotides are TGTGCCAGCAGCCCTACTCTAGCGGGACCCGCCAATGAGCAGTTCTTC.

This clone was recorded a few times. The rearrangement uses TRBV29-1 and TRBJ1-1; 7 nucleotides match TRBD1. Trimming cost V 3 bases and J 1 base; bases outside gene matches: 5. Germline CDR1 SQVTM, CDR2 ANQGSEA. The CDR3 loop spans 14 amino acids. The chain's CDR3 is CSVDIGGPNTEAFF. CDR3 coding DNA: TGCAGCGTTGATATAGGGGGCCCGAACACTGAAGCTTTCTTT.

Details on this clone: Compared with germline, one end of the junction differs, possibly owing to a read error. The chain is built from TRBV5-6 and TRBJ2-1; TRBD2 matches at 15 bases. Germline CDR1 SGHDT, CDR2 YYEEEE. The length of the CDR3 is 18 residues. Written as DNA, the CDR3 is TGTGCCAGCAGCGCGGGACTAGCGGGGGGCCTAGCGGTGAATGGGCAGTTCTTC. Its protein is CASSAGLAGGLAVNGQFF.

V and J are TRBV7-8 and TRBJ2-1; 11 bases are a match to TRBD2. Germline lookup yields CDR1 SGHVS and CDR2 FQNEAQ. The CDR3 runs to 18 residues. V gave up 0 bases and J gave up 7 bases; unmatched junction bases: 11. As DNA, the CDR3 is TGTGCCAGCAGCTTAGCGCCTAGCGGGGGGTTAAGGGGAAATGAGCAGTTCTTC. Protein sequence: CASSLAPSGGLRGNEQFF.

This clone occurred a few times. CDR3 sequence: CASSLTGMNTEAFF. CDR3 coding DNA: TGTGCCAGCAGCTTGACAGGAATGAACACTGAAGCTTTCTTT. The V gene is TRBV6-5, the J gene TRBJ1-1, with D tentatively TRBD1 (6 bases). The germline CDR1 and CDR2 sequences are MNHEY and SVGAGI. This CDR3 has 14 amino acids. Deletions cut 6 bases from V and 0 bases from J, with 11 bases between.

The gene calls are TRBV6-5 and TRBJ1-2; TRBD1 matches at 9 bases. Trimming took 0 bases from V and 2 from J; bases not matched to a gene: 1. The germline V gene has CDR1 MNHEY and CDR2 SVGAGI. The CDR3 is 15 residues long. CDR3 sequence: CASSYSTGGNYGYTF. CDR3 DNA: TGTGCCAGCAGTTACTCCACAGGGGGCAACTATGGCTACACCTTC.

This clone came up a few times. V is TRBV7-8 and J is TRBJ1-2, with D possibly matching TRBD1 (6 bases). Germline-derived CDR1 and CDR2 are SGHVS and FQNEAQ. With 5 bases removed from V and 7 bases from J, the gap between germline ends came to 11 bases. CDR3 length: 12 amino acids. The CDR3 loop is CASSPGQFGYTF. Written as DNA, the CDR3 is TGTGCCAGCAGCCCAGGACAGTTTGGCTACACCTTC.

The chain is built from TRBV29-1 and TRBJ1-5; TRBD1 might be the D (5 bases). The CDR3 contains 14 residues. Germline V gene data show CDR1 as SQVTM and CDR2 as ANQGSEA. V was trimmed by 5 bases and J by 0 bases, leaving 11 bases between them. The CDR3 DNA sequence: TGCAGCGTTCCCCCGACAGATAGCAATCAGCCCCAGCATTTT. This encodes CSVPPTDSNQPQHF.

The chain uses TRBV9 and TRBJ1-5; D possibly corresponds to TRBD1 (5 bases). Germline lookup yields CDR1 SGDLS and CDR2 YYNGEE. Trimming removed 0 bases from V and 11 bases from J, with 12 bases in between. The CDR3 is 13 residues long. CDR3 nucleotide sequence: TGTGCCAGCAGCGTAGAGCGGGAGGGGACCCAGCATTTT. Amino acids: CASSVEREGTQHF. Filled out from reference TRBV9 and TRBJ1-5, the complete variable domain reads DSGVTQTPKHLITATGQRVTLRCSPRSGDLSVYWYQQSLDQGLQFLIQYYNGEERAKGNILERFSAQQFPDLHSELNLSSLELGDSALYFCASSVEREGTQHFGDGTRLSIL.

The chain couples TRBV7-2 to TRBJ1-3; D is ambiguous. Trimming cost V 5 bases and J 0 bases, with 11 bases left between them. CDR3 size: 15 residues. Germline-derived CDR1 and CDR2 are SGHTA and FQGNSA. CDR3 coding DNA: TGTGCCAGCAGCGTCAGCGAATACTCTGGAAACACCATATATTTT. Amino acid sequence: CASSVSEYSGNTIYF.

The chain recombines TRBV5-6 with TRBJ2-3; the D is unclear. There are 15 residues in the CDR3. Germline CDR1 SGHDT, CDR2 YYEEEE. V was pared by 4 bases and J by 0 bases, with 12 bases between. The CDR3 is CASSPRHFSTDTQYF. In nucleotides, the CDR3 is TGTGCCAGCAGCCCCCGACACTTTAGCACAGATACGCAGTATTTT.

This clone was picked up a small number of times. For the CDR3, the DNA is TGTGCCAGCAGTGAAGCTACGGTTGGTGAAAAACTGTTTTTT. This sequence encodes CASSEATVGEKLFF. This chain uses TRBV2 with TRBJ1-4; D not resolved. Germline CDR1 SNHLY, CDR2 FYNNEI. V was trimmed by 0 bases and J by 7 bases, leaving 9 bases between them. The CDR3 has 14 amino acids.

The count of this clone is one. The genes are TRBV9 and TRBJ1-3, with a possible D match to TRBD1 (5 bases). Germline loops: CDR1 SGDLS, CDR2 YYNGEE. The germline V and J ends were trimmed by 6 bases and 0 bases, with 10 bases remaining between them. The CDR3 runs 14 residues. DNA of the CDR3: TGTGCCAGCACCTCAGGGTCCTCTGGAAACACCATATATTTT. The encoded protein is CASTSGSSGNTIYF.

This chain links TRBV14 with TRBJ2-3, with a tentative D call TRBD2 (5 bases). The CDR3 is 15 amino acids. The V and J ends lost 0 bases and 2 bases respectively, with 9 bases between them. Germline V gives CDR1 SGHDN, CDR2 FVKESK. The CDR3 nucleotides read TGTGCCAGCAGCCAAGATGACTACTACACAGATACGCAGTATTTT. Encoded protein: CASSQDDYYTDTQYF.

V and J are TRBV5-1 and TRBJ2-7, with D possibly TRBD2 on 5 matching bases. The CDR3 is 14 amino acids. Trimming pared 4 bases from V and 2 bases from J, leaving 13 bases between. The germline V gene encodes CDR1 SGHRS and CDR2 YFSETQ. The CDR3 nucleotides read TGCGCCAGCAGCCCGATTGAGGGCACCTACGAGCAGTACTTC. Translated, it gives CASSPIEGTYEQYF.

The chain couples TRBV19 to TRBJ1-1; D remains ambiguous. The CDR3 is made up of 14 amino acids. Germline V lookup: CDR1 LNHDA, CDR2 SQIVND (reference sequence). The V gene lost 8 bases and the J gene lost 5 bases, with 18 bases spanning the gap. CDR3 sequence reads: CASYDMGSRTEAFF. The CDR3 DNA reads as TGTGCCAGTTACGACATGGGGAGTAGGACTGAAGCTTTCTTT.

The chain recombines TRBV4-3 with TRBJ2-1; 9 nucleotides match TRBD2. The CDR3 covers 16 residues. CDR1 and CDR2 (germline): LGHNA, YSLEER. After removal of 2 bases from V and 6 bases from J, the junction contained 8 bases not matched to a gene. In nucleotides, the CDR3 is TGCGCCAGCAGCCAAATTAGCGGGAGCGCATCCAATGAGCAGTTCTTC. Translation gives CASSQISGSASNEQFF.

The V call is TRBV25-1, the J call TRBJ1-1; no reliable D call. Germline V gene lookup returns CDR1 MGHDK and CDR2 SYGVNS. This CDR3 region has 12 residues. V lost 1 base and J lost 7, with 7 bases in between. CDR3 nucleotides: TGTGCCAGCAGTGAATCCGGGTTTGAAGCTTTCTTT. It yields the protein CASSESGFEAFF.

The J gene is TRBJ2-5, the V gene TRBV9; 8 positions match TRBD2. Germline assignment: CDR1 SGDLS and CDR2 YYNGEE. J gave up 1 base and V 0 bases, and 5 bases lay outside the gene matches. The CDR3 is 16 amino acids. The CDR3 coding sequence is TGTGCCAGCAGCGTAGCGGGAGGGCCTCCCCAAGAGACCCAGTACTTC. Protein: CASSVAGGPPQETQYF.

This CDR3 reads CASKPGQGLNTEAFF. DNA for the CDR3: TGTGCCTCCAAACCGGGACAGGGTCTGAACACTGAAGCTTTCTTT. This chain links TRBV30 with TRBJ1-1; 9 bases agree with TRBD1. Germline V gene lookup returns CDR1 GTSNPN and CDR2 SVGIG (reference sequence). The length of the CDR3 is 15 residues. V shed 7 bases, J shed 0 bases, and the junction held 9 bases outside the gene matches.